Listed below are T cell receptor beta chains from one sample, sequenced in a study of a mutant IDH1 vaccine in newly diagnosed glioma. The assay was immunoSEQ multiplex PCR, and TCRdb's table has in-frame clones only and misses some. The table lists 35,000 to 45,000 clones, roughly 79% of them singletons. These receptors are not linked to any known antigen. This sample comprised PBMCs, obtained from a glioma patient whose treatment included an IDH1 peptide vaccine. The receptors were sampled from a man in his fifties with glioma. CDR3s include the opening cysteine and the closing phenylalanine or tryptophan. The order of the fields is J gene, CDR3 length, V gene, D gene, clone size, CDR3 DNA, CDR3 protein. The D gene is left open where the match is weak. Expanded clones get a size class; other rows say once, few or many, or leave the size out.

j_gene: TRBJ2-5; len: 16; v_gene: TRBV4-1; d_gene: TRBD1; abundance: NA; CDR3nt: TGCGCCAGCAGCTCTAATGGACAGGGGGGCAGAGAGACCCAGTACTTC; CDR3aa: CASSSNGQGGRETQYF
j_gene: TRBJ1-1; len: 15; v_gene: TRBV6-1; d_gene: NA; abundance: NA; CDR3nt: TGTGCCAGCAGTGAAGCGACGGGGGTTGACACTGAAGCTTTCTTT; CDR3aa: CASSEATGVDTEAFF
j_gene: TRBJ1-6; len: 14; v_gene: TRBV4-1; d_gene: NA; abundance: few; CDR3nt: TGCGCCAGCAGCCAAGATGGTAGGGATTCACCCCTCCACTTT; CDR3aa: CASSQDGRDSPLHF
j_gene: TRBJ1-2; len: 15; v_gene: TRBV4-3; d_gene: NA; abundance: NA; CDR3nt: TGCGCCAGCAGCCAAGAGCGGGGGAATATTGATGGCTACACCTTC; CDR3aa: CASSQERGNIDGYTF
j_gene: TRBJ1-1; len: 13; v_gene: TRBV6-5; d_gene: NA; abundance: NA; CDR3nt: TGTGCCAGCCGTACAGGAGAAAACACTGAAGCTTTCTTT; CDR3aa: CASRTGENTEAFF
j_gene: TRBJ2-3; len: 14; v_gene: TRBV6-6; d_gene: TRBD2; abundance: NA; CDR3nt: TGTGCCAGCATCCTAGCGGAGCAATCAGATACGCAGTATTTT; CDR3aa: CASILAEQSDTQYF
j_gene: TRBJ2-1; len: 14; v_gene: TRBV5-1; d_gene: NA; abundance: few; CDR3nt: TGCGCCAGCAGCTTGGAGCAAATGTTCAATGAGCAGTTCTTC; CDR3aa: CASSLEQMFNEQFF
j_gene: TRBJ2-1; len: 13; v_gene: TRBV2; d_gene: NA; abundance: NA; CDR3nt: TGTGCCAGCTCCAAGAGCTCCTACAATGAGCAGTTCTTC; CDR3aa: CASSKSSYNEQFF
j_gene: TRBJ2-7; len: 16; v_gene: TRBV18; d_gene: NA; abundance: NA; CDR3nt: TGTGCCAGCTCACCATTTCCCCCCGGTAGCTCCTACGAGCAGTACTTC; CDR3aa: CASSPFPPGSSYEQYF
j_gene: TRBJ2-3; len: 12; v_gene: TRBV30; d_gene: NA; abundance: NA; CDR3nt: TGTGCCTGGAGTGTACGGCACGATACGCAGTATTTT; CDR3aa: CAWSVRHDTQYF
j_gene: TRBJ2-2; len: 15; v_gene: TRBV19; d_gene: TRBD2; abundance: NA; CDR3nt: TGTGCCAGTAGATCGGGAGGAGTCGACACCGGGGAGCTGTTTTTT; CDR3aa: CASRSGGVDTGELFF
j_gene: TRBJ1-5; len: 17; v_gene: TRBV2; d_gene: NA; abundance: NA; CDR3nt: TGTGCCAGCAGGGAGCTCCAGGGAGCCGGGAGCAATCAGCCCCAGCATTTT; CDR3aa: CASRELQGAGSNQPQHF
j_gene: TRBJ1-2; len: 11; v_gene: TRBV29-1; d_gene: NA; abundance: NA; CDR3nt: TGCAGCGTCGCAACGGCCTATGGCTACACCTTC; CDR3aa: CSVATAYGYTF
j_gene: TRBJ2-7; len: 15; v_gene: TRBV4-3; d_gene: NA; abundance: NA; CDR3nt: TGCGCCAGCAGCCAAGGCAGCGCCGGGGGTTACGAGCAGTACTTC; CDR3aa: CASSQGSAGGYEQYF
j_gene: TRBJ2-1; len: 15; v_gene: TRBV5-1; d_gene: NA; abundance: NA; CDR3nt: TGCGCCAGCTATCCGGGCGAGAGCTCCTACAATGAGCAGTTCTTC; CDR3aa: CASYPGESSYNEQFF
j_gene: TRBJ2-7; len: 15; v_gene: TRBV2; d_gene: NA; abundance: NA; CDR3nt: TGTGCCAGCAAAGCGGGCCCAATATCTTCCTACGAGCAGTACTTC; CDR3aa: CASKAGPISSYEQYF
j_gene: TRBJ2-2; len: 14; v_gene: TRBV5-8; d_gene: NA; abundance: NA; CDR3nt: TGTGCCAGCAGCTTGGCGTCGGGGGTCGGGGAGCTGTTTTTT; CDR3aa: CASSLASGVGELFF
j_gene: TRBJ1-5; len: 14; v_gene: TRBV18; d_gene: TRBD1; abundance: few; CDR3nt: TGTGCCAGCTCACCATCGACAGGGAATCAGCCCCAGCATTTT; CDR3aa: CASSPSTGNQPQHF
j_gene: TRBJ1-1; len: 12; v_gene: TRBV5-6; d_gene: NA; abundance: NA; CDR3nt: TGTGCCAGCAGCTTGAGAAGGACTGAAGCTTTCTTT; CDR3aa: CASSLRRTEAFF
j_gene: TRBJ1-4; len: 16; v_gene: TRBV7-9; d_gene: TRBD1; abundance: NA; CDR3nt: TGTGCCAGCAGCCTCTCAACGACAGGGCGGAATGAAAAACTGTTTTTT; CDR3aa: CASSLSTTGRNEKLFF
j_gene: TRBJ2-7; len: 12; v_gene: TRBV19; d_gene: NA; abundance: NA; CDR3nt: TGTGCCAGTACTAGGAGGGTCTACGAGCAGTACTTC; CDR3aa: CASTRRVYEQYF
j_gene: TRBJ2-3; len: 17; v_gene: TRBV4-3; d_gene: TRBD2; abundance: NA; CDR3nt: TGCGCCAGCAGCCAAGGGGGTAGCCTAGCGGGGGGGGATACGCAGTATTTT; CDR3aa: CASSQGGSLAGGDTQYF
j_gene: TRBJ1-1; len: 15; v_gene: TRBV11-3; d_gene: TRBD1; abundance: NA; CDR3nt: TGTGCCAGCAGCGAGGGGGCAGGGTTGAACACTGAAGCTTTCTTT; CDR3aa: CASSEGAGLNTEAFF
j_gene: TRBJ1-1; len: 13; v_gene: TRBV2; d_gene: TRBD1; abundance: few; CDR3nt: TGTGCCAAAGACAGGGGCAGCGTAACTGAAGCTTTCTTT; CDR3aa: CAKDRGSVTEAFF
j_gene: TRBJ1-1; len: 16; v_gene: TRBV28; d_gene: NA; abundance: NA; CDR3nt: TGTGCCAGCAATACCCGGGGAGCAGGAACTGGCACTGAAGCTTTCTTT; CDR3aa: CASNTRGAGTGTEAFF
j_gene: TRBJ2-7; len: 16; v_gene: TRBV7-9; d_gene: NA; abundance: NA; CDR3nt: TGTGCCAGCAGCCTAGGGGTGGGGGAAGAACGATCGGAGCAGTACTTC; CDR3aa: CASSLGVGEERSEQYF
j_gene: TRBJ1-1; len: 14; v_gene: TRBV7-8; d_gene: NA; abundance: few; CDR3nt: TGTGCCAGCAGCCTTCATCCGTTGGACACTGAAGCTTTCTTT; CDR3aa: CASSLHPLDTEAFF
j_gene: TRBJ1-5; len: 14; v_gene: TRBV28; d_gene: NA; abundance: NA; CDR3nt: TGTGCCAGCAGTTTCCAGGTTAGCAATCAGCCCCAGCATTTT; CDR3aa: CASSFQVSNQPQHF
j_gene: TRBJ2-5; len: 14; v_gene: TRBV5-6; d_gene: NA; abundance: NA; CDR3nt: TGTGCCAGCAGCTTGGGGGCACTCCAAGAGACCCAGTACTTC; CDR3aa: CASSLGALQETQYF
j_gene: TRBJ1-4; len: 16; v_gene: TRBV5-1; d_gene: TRBD1; abundance: NA; CDR3nt: TGCGCCAGCAGCTTGGTACAGGGGGCTCGGGGTGAAAAACTGTTTTTT; CDR3aa: CASSLVQGARGEKLFF
j_gene: TRBJ2-5; len: 13; v_gene: TRBV7-3; d_gene: NA; abundance: NA; CDR3nt: TGTGCCAGCAGCCAAGGGTCGGCGGAGACCCAGTACTTC; CDR3aa: CASSQGSAETQYF
j_gene: TRBJ2-6; len: 17; v_gene: TRBV27; d_gene: NA; abundance: once; CDR3nt: TGTGCCAGCAGTTTAACGTCCGGGATCGCTGGGGCCAACGTCCTGACTTTC; CDR3aa: CASSLTSGIAGANVLTF
j_gene: TRBJ1-3; len: 14; v_gene: TRBV6-5; d_gene: TRBD1; abundance: once; CDR3nt: TGTGCCAGCAGCAGGGGGCAACCAGGAAACACCATATATTTT; CDR3aa: CASSRGQPGNTIYF
j_gene: TRBJ2-2; len: 16; v_gene: TRBV7-9; d_gene: NA; abundance: few; CDR3nt: TGTGCCAGCAGCTTAGCGCCCCGGATAAGCACCGGGGAGCTGTTTTTT; CDR3aa: CASSLAPRISTGELFF
j_gene: TRBJ1-2; len: 12; v_gene: TRBV2; d_gene: NA; abundance: NA; CDR3nt: TGTGCCAGCAGTGAGAGGCCCTATGGCTACACCTTC; CDR3aa: CASSERPYGYTF
j_gene: TRBJ1-2; len: 14; v_gene: TRBV30; d_gene: NA; abundance: NA; CDR3nt: TGTGCCTGGAGTGTACAGGGATTCAACTATGGCTACACCTTC; CDR3aa: CAWSVQGFNYGYTF
j_gene: TRBJ2-1; len: 15; v_gene: TRBV2; d_gene: TRBD2; abundance: once; CDR3nt: TGTGCCAGCAGGGCGACTAGCGGGATGGAAAATGAGCAGTTCTTC; CDR3aa: CASRATSGMENEQFF
j_gene: TRBJ1-1; len: 13; v_gene: TRBV7-9; d_gene: NA; abundance: few; CDR3nt: TGTGCCACCCCTCCGGACGGGAACACTGAAGCTTTCTTT; CDR3aa: CATPPDGNTEAFF
j_gene: TRBJ2-7; len: 13; v_gene: TRBV29-1; d_gene: NA; abundance: NA; CDR3nt: TGCAGCGTTATGTCAGGGAATGCCTACGAGCAGTACTTC; CDR3aa: CSVMSGNAYEQYF
j_gene: TRBJ2-4; len: 15; v_gene: TRBV18; d_gene: NA; abundance: NA; CDR3nt: TGTGCCAGCTCACCAGGCGCGCGAGCCAAAAACATTCAGTACTTC; CDR3aa: CASSPGARAKNIQYF
j_gene: TRBJ2-7; len: 10; v_gene: TRBV6-1; d_gene: NA; abundance: NA; CDR3nt: TGTGCCAGCAGTCGTTACGAGCAGTACTTC; CDR3aa: CASSRYEQYF
j_gene: TRBJ2-3; len: 14; v_gene: TRBV5-5; d_gene: NA; abundance: NA; CDR3nt: TGTGCCAGCAGCTCGAGAGGGATGGCAGATACGCAGTATTTT; CDR3aa: CASSSRGMADTQYF
j_gene: TRBJ2-7; len: 14; v_gene: TRBV6-5; d_gene: NA; abundance: NA; CDR3nt: TGTGCCAGCAGTACAGGAACAGCATACTACGAGCAGTACTTC; CDR3aa: CASSTGTAYYEQYF
j_gene: TRBJ2-7; len: 11; v_gene: TRBV5-6; d_gene: NA; abundance: NA; CDR3nt: TGTGCCAGCAGCTTGAAGGACGAGCAGTACTTC; CDR3aa: CASSLKDEQYF
j_gene: TRBJ2-6; len: 18; v_gene: TRBV12-5; d_gene: TRBD1; abundance: few; CDR3nt: TGTGCTAGTGGTTTCGCGGGACAGGTGTTCTCTGGGGCCAACGTCCTGACTTTC; CDR3aa: CASGFAGQVFSGANVLTF
j_gene: TRBJ1-2; len: 15; v_gene: TRBV30; d_gene: TRBD1; abundance: NA; CDR3nt: TGTGCCTGGAGCCCTCGACAGGGGGCGAAGTATGGCTACACCTTC; CDR3aa: CAWSPRQGAKYGYTF
j_gene: TRBJ2-2; len: 16; v_gene: TRBV6-5; d_gene: NA; abundance: once; CDR3nt: TGTGCCAGCAGTTACTCGTTCGTACGGAACACCGGGGAGCTGTTTTTT; CDR3aa: CASSYSFVRNTGELFF
j_gene: TRBJ2-5; len: 14; v_gene: TRBV6-5; d_gene: TRBD2; abundance: NA; CDR3nt: TGTGCCAGCACCCCATTAGCGGGAGAGGAGACCCAGTACTTC; CDR3aa: CASTPLAGEETQYF
j_gene: TRBJ1-2; len: 13; v_gene: TRBV30; d_gene: NA; abundance: NA; CDR3nt: TGTGCCTGGAGTTTAGGATCGGGATATGGCTACACCTTC; CDR3aa: CAWSLGSGYGYTF
j_gene: TRBJ2-2; len: 17; v_gene: TRBV7-9; d_gene: TRBD2; abundance: NA; CDR3nt: TGTGCCAGCAGCCTGCGAGCGGGAGGGTCGAACACCGGGGAGCTGTTTTTT; CDR3aa: CASSLRAGGSNTGELFF